Reported below is one T cell receptor (beta chain). Method: immunoSEQ multiplex PCR; TCRdb's copy keeps in-frame clones and lacks some. In the table there are 110,000 to 150,000 clones, around 82% of which are singletons. The source of the sample is a study of blood T cell repertoires in COVID-19. The CDR3 is made up of 13 amino acids. J gave up 9 bases and V 9 bases, and 7 bases lay outside the gene matches. In germline, CDR1 is WNHNN, CDR2 SYGVQD (reference sequence). The sequenced material came from PBMCs or T cells enriched from blood (not recorded which). The chain is built from TRBV10-1 and TRBJ2-1; 11 bases are a match to TRBD2. This TCR was recovered from a middle-aged man with acute COVID-19. Here the CDR3 DNA reads TGCGCCAGTAGGGGTAGCGGGGGGGGTGAGCAGTTCTTC. This encodes CASRGSGGGEQFF.